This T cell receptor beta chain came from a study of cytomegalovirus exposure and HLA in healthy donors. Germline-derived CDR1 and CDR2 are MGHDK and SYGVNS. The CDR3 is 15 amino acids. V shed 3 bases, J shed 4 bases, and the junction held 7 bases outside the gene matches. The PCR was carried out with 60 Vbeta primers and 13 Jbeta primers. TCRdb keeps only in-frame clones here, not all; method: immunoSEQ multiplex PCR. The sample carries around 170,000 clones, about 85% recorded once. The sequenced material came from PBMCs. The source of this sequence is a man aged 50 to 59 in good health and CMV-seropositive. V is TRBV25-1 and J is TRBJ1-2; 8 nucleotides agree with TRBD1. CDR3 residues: CASSDSGTGTYGYTF. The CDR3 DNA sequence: TGTGCCAGCAGTGATTCCGGGACAGGCACCTATGGCTACACCTTC.